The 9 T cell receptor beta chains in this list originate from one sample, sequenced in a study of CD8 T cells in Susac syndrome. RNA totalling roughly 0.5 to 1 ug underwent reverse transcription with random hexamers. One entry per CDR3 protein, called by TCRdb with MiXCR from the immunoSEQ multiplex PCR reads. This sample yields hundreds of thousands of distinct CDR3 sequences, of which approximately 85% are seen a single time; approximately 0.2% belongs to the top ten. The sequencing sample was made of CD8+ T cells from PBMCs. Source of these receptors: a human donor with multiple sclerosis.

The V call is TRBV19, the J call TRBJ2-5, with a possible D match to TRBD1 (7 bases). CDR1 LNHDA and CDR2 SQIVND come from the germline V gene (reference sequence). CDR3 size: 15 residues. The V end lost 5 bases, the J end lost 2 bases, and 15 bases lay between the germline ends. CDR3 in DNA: TGTGCCAGTAGTGCTCGGGACAGCGGGCAAGAGACCCAGTACTTC. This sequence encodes CASSARDSGQETQYF.

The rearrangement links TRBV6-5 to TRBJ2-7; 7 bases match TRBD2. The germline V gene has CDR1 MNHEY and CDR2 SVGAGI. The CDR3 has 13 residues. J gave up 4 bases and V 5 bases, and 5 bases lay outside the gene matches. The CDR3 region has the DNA TGTGCCAGCAGTCGGGACTACACTTACGAGCAGTACTTC. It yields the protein CASSRDYTYEQYF.

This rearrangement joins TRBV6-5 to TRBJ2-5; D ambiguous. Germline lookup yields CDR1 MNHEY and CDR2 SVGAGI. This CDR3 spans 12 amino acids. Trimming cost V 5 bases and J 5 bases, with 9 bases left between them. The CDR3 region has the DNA TGTGCCAGCAGTCTCTACGGGGAGACCCAGTACTTC. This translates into CASSLYGETQYF.

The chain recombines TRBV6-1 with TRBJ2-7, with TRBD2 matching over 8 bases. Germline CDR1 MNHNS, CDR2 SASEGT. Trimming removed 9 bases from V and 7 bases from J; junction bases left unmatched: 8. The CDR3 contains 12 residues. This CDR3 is CASERELWEQYF. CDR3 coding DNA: TGTGCCAGTGAGCGGGAGCTGTGGGAGCAGTACTTC.

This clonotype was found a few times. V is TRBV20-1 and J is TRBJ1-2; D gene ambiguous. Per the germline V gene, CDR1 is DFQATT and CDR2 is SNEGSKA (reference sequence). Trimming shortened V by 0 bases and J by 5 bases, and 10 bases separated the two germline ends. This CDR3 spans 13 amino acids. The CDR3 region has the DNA TGCAGTGCTAGAGATGCCCCGGATTATGGCTACACCTTC. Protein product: CSARDAPDYGYTF.

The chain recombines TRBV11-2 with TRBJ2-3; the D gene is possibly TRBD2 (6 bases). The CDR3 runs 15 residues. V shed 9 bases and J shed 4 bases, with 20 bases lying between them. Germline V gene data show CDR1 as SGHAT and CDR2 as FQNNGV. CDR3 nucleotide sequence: TGTGCCAGTGGGTCGGGGGTATTCAGAGCAGATACGCAGTATTTT. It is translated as CASGSGVFRADTQYF.

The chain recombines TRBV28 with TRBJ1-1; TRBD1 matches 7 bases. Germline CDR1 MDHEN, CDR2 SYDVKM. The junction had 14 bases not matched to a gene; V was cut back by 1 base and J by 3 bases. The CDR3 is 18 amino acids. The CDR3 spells CASSLSKLGQIRYTEAFF. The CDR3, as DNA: TGTGCCAGCAGTTTATCGAAATTGGGACAGATCCGTTACACTGAAGCTTTCTTT.

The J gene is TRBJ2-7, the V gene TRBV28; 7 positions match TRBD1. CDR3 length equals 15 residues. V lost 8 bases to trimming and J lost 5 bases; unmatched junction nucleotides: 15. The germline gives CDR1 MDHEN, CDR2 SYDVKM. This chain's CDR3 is CASRSHRGNLNEQYF. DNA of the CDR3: TGTGCCAGCCGCTCTCACAGGGGAAATTTGAACGAGCAGTACTTC.

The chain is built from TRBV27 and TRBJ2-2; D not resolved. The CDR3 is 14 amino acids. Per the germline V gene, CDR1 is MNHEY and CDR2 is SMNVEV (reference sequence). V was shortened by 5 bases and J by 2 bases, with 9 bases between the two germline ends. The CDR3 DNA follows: TGTGCCAGCAGTAAAACTACCAACACCGGGGAGCTGTTTTTT. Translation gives CASSKTTNTGELFF.